The present T cell receptor beta chain was sequenced within a study of blood T cell repertoires in COVID-19. Profiling relied on immunoSEQ multiplex PCR, and the TCRdb table lists in-frame clones only, not all of them. The table shows 250,000 to 350,000 clones, with approximately 90% occurring only once. Germline V CDR1 and CDR2: SGHDN, FVKESK. The V end was cut by 0 bases, the J end by 12 bases, with 3 bases between. This CDR3 is 10 amino acids long. The chain carries TRBV14 and TRBJ2-1, with D unclear. Input material: peripheral blood. The sequence was obtained from a woman aged 25 to 39 with COVID-19, enrolled during active disease. This CDR3 is CASSQDRQFF. In nucleotides, the CDR3 is TGTGCCAGCAGCCAAGATAGGCAGTTCTTC.